The text below deals with one TCR beta chain. The entry originates in a study of T cells in localized non-small cell lung cancer. The CDR3 loop spans 14 amino acids. Germline V lookup: CDR1 LNHDA, CDR2 SQIVND (reference sequence). J gave up 5 bases and V 7 bases, and 8 bases lay outside the gene matches. The table came from immunoSEQ multiplex PCR; TCRdb's copy has only in-frame clones and leaves some out. The table includes approximately 72,000 clones, about four fifths detected once. This rearrangement joins TRBV19 to TRBJ1-2, with 9 bases fitting TRBD1. This TCR derives from a female donor at least 60 years old with stage I lung adenocarcinoma. Sequenced here: peripheral blood, sampled before any cancer treatment. CDR3: CASNRQGGSYGYTF. CDR3 bases: TGTGCCAGTAATCGACAGGGGGGATCTTATGGCTACACCTTC.